Below are 25 T cell receptor beta chains sequenced from a single sample in a study of cytomegalovirus exposure and HLA in healthy donors. TCRdb's copy holds only in-frame clones and misses some; the assay was immunoSEQ multiplex PCR. This sample carries some 160,000 clones, more than 75% of them seen once, and the ten largest clones take under 3%. Sample: PBMCs. The receptors stem from a man younger than 30 in good health and CMV-seronegative.

The chain employs TRBV5-8 and TRBJ2-7, with D tentatively TRBD1 (5 bases). The V gene's germline CDR1 is SGHTS and CDR2 YDEGEE. The CDR3 extends over 12 amino acids. V lost 2 bases and J lost 7, with 10 bases in between. The chain's CDR3 is CASSLDRREQYF. The CDR3 DNA reads TGTGCCAGCAGCTTAGACAGACGTGAGCAGTACTTC.

This rearrangement joins TRBV6-5 to TRBJ2-7; D perhaps matches TRBD2 (5 bases). Trimming took 0 bases from V and 3 from J, leaving 12 bases between them. This CDR3 contains 15 residues. Germline-derived CDR1 and CDR2 are MNHEY and SVGAGI. The chain's CDR3 is CASSYSIDGGYEQYF. DNA for the CDR3: TGTGCCAGCAGTTACTCGATCGACGGAGGCTACGAGCAGTACTTC.

The J gene is TRBJ1-1, the V gene TRBV27; 8 nucleotides match TRBD1. J gave up 8 bases and V 6 bases, and 11 bases lay outside the gene matches. From germline, CDR1 is MNHEY and CDR2 SMNVEV (reference sequence). The length of the CDR3 is 14 residues. In DNA, the CDR3 is TGTGCCAGCAGACCACCACACACAGGGGGGGAAGCTTTCTTT. As protein: CASRPPHTGGEAFF.

CDR3 in amino acids: CASSQSPGTGISTDTQYF. The CDR3 DNA follows: TGCGCCAGCAGCCAAAGCCCCGGGACAGGAATATCCACAGATACGCAGTATTTT. The chain carries TRBV4-1 and TRBJ2-3, with 8 bases identical to TRBD1. The CDR3 contains 18 residues. CDR1 MGHRA and CDR2 YSYEKL come from the germline V gene. The V gene end was trimmed by 2 bases and the J gene end by 2 bases; junction bases not matched to a gene: 12.

The V and J genes are TRBV6-6 and TRBJ1-4, with TRBD1 matching over 9 bases. This CDR3 is built from 15 residues. V lost 11 bases to trimming and J lost 4 bases; unmatched junction nucleotides: 11. The germline V gene has CDR1 MNHNY and CDR2 SVGAGI (reference sequence). In nucleotides, the CDR3 is TGTGCCCCCAACCCACCGGACAGGGGTAATGAAAAACTGTTTTTT. It encodes CAPNPPDRGNEKLFF.

The rearrangement joins TRBV6-1 to TRBJ1-4; D is unclear. The CDR3 extends over 14 amino acids. Trimming removed 6 bases from V and 0 bases from J, with 8 bases in between. The V gene's germline CDR1 is MNHNS and CDR2 SASEGT. CDR3 loop: CASSEQTTNEKLFF. In DNA form, the CDR3 reads TGTGCCAGCAGCGAACAGACAACTAATGAAAAACTGTTTTTT.

The chain uses TRBV11-2 and TRBJ1-2, with a tentative D call TRBD1 (6 bases). The V gene's germline CDR1 is SGHAT and CDR2 FQNNGV. The CDR3 is made up of 14 amino acids. V lost 3 bases to trimming and J lost 3 bases, with 11 bases between them. The CDR3 nucleotides are TGTGCCAGCAGCTTCGGGGGGCTTGACTATGGCTACACCTTC. The encoded protein is CASSFGGLDYGYTF.

V usage is TRBV19 and J usage is TRBJ2-7; D is undetermined. Germline-derived CDR1 and CDR2 are LNHDA and SQIVND (reference sequence). V was cut by 11 bases and J by 4 bases, with 18 bases left in between. There are 13 residues in the CDR3. The CDR3 sequence is CAHCPAVRYEQYF. CDR3 coding DNA: TGTGCCCATTGTCCCGCGGTAAGGTACGAGCAGTACTTC.

The chain employs TRBV5-1 and TRBJ2-5; 8 bases line up with TRBD2. The CDR3 totals 15 residues. Germline CDR1 SGHRS, CDR2 YFSETQ. Unmatched junction bases numbered 6, after V lost 0 bases and J lost 5 bases. The CDR3 sequence: CASSLALSGGETQYF. CDR3 nucleotide sequence: TGCGCCAGCAGCTTGGCACTGTCGGGAGGGGAGACCCAGTACTTC. The whole variable domain, filled in from reference TRBV5-1 and TRBJ2-5, reads KAGVTQTPRYLIKTRGQQVTLSCSPISGHRSVSWYQQTPGQGLQFLFEYFSETQRNKGNFPGRFSGRQFSNSRSEMNVSTLELGDSALYLCASSLALSGGETQYFGPGTRLLVL.

The V call is TRBV28, the J call TRBJ2-7; 7 bases match TRBD1. CDR1 is MDHEN and CDR2 is SYDVKM in the germline V gene. V lost 4 bases and J lost 6; bases outside the gene matches: 6. The CDR3 runs to 13 residues. The CDR3 DNA reads TGTGCCAGCAGTTCGACAGGGTCCAGCGAGCAGTACTTC. Amino acid sequence: CASSSTGSSEQYF.

The V call is TRBV19, the J call TRBJ2-7; maybe TRBD1 (5 bases). Germline-derived CDR1 and CDR2 are LNHDA and SQIVND (reference sequence). This CDR3 has 16 amino acids. V shed 0 bases and J shed 2 bases, with 14 bases lying between them. This CDR3 reads CASSIDPAGQAYEQYF. DNA for the CDR3: TGTGCCAGTAGTATAGATCCGGCAGGGCAAGCCTACGAGCAGTACTTC.

V is TRBV10-3 and J is TRBJ2-5; TRBD1 agrees at 11 bases. With 6 bases clipped from V and 1 base from J, the junction kept 4 bases outside the gene matches. This CDR3 has 15 amino acids. Germline CDR1 ENHRY, CDR2 SYGVKD. The DNA for the CDR3 is TGTGCCATCAGCACCGGGACAGGGGGCCAAGAGACCCAGTACTTC. This sequence encodes CAISTGTGGQETQYF.

The chain couples TRBV4-3 to TRBJ2-7; D remains ambiguous. The CDR3 is 15 amino acids. Germline CDR1 LGHNA, CDR2 YSLEER. The ends were cut back, 1 base at V and 2 bases at J, with 12 bases in the middle. For the CDR3, the DNA is TGCGCCAGCAGCCAAGGGTCCGAGGTGACCTACGAGCAGTACTTC. Translation: CASSQGSEVTYEQYF.

The rearrangement links TRBV27 to TRBJ2-1, with 14 bases that match TRBD2. Germline V lookup: CDR1 MNHEY, CDR2 SMNVEV (reference sequence). This CDR3 contains 17 residues. Unmatched junction bases numbered 3, after V lost 1 base and J lost 4 bases. The CDR3 spells CASSLWGLAGAYNEQFF. The CDR3 region has the DNA TGTGCCAGCAGTTTATGGGGACTAGCGGGAGCTTACAATGAGCAGTTCTTC.

The rearrangement joins TRBV6-1 to TRBJ2-3, with D maybe TRBD1 (6 bases). The germline CDR1 and CDR2 sequences are MNHNS and SASEGT. This CDR3 is 14 amino acids long. Trimming took 7 bases from V and 8 from J, leaving 19 bases between them. The CDR3 region is CASNPQGSIGTQYF. The CDR3 DNA follows: TGTGCCAGCAATCCTCAGGGGTCCATCGGTACGCAGTATTTT.

This clone occurred once. The rearrangement uses TRBV6-5 and TRBJ2-7; 10 bases line up with TRBD2. V was pared by 5 bases and J by 2 bases, with 0 bases of the junction left unmatched. This CDR3 spans 13 amino acids. Germline CDR1 is MNHEY and CDR2 is SVGAGI. The CDR3: CASSGLAAYEQYF. Written as DNA, the CDR3 is TGTGCCAGCAGTGGACTAGCGGCCTACGAGCAGTACTTC.

This chain uses TRBV7-9 with TRBJ1-1; D gene uncertain. Trimming stripped 0 bases from V and 0 bases from J, with 8 bases between. Germline lookup yields CDR1 SEHNR and CDR2 FQNEAQ (reference sequence). The CDR3 runs to 15 residues. The CDR3 region has the DNA TGTGCCAGCAGCTTAGCGCGAGACTTGAACACTGAAGCTTTCTTT. It translates to CASSLARDLNTEAFF.

The CDR3 loop is CASSYDRQGVLYGYTF. The DNA of the CDR3 is TGTGCCAGCAGTTACGACCGCCAGGGGGTTCTCTATGGCTACACCTTC. The chain carries TRBV6-6 and TRBJ1-2; 7 nucleotides match TRBD1. CDR3 length equals 16 residues. The V gene's germline CDR1 is MNHNY and CDR2 SVGAGI (reference sequence). Unmatched junction bases numbered 10, after V lost 2 bases and J lost 4 bases.

This clone was seen a few times. V and J are TRBV7-9 and TRBJ2-1; 8 bases agree with TRBD2. V trimming: 5 bases; J trimming: 1 base; junction bases outside the gene matches: 7. CDR3 length equals 16 residues. Germline CDR1 is SEHNR and CDR2 is FQNEAQ (reference sequence). For the CDR3, the DNA is TGTGCCAGCAGCCCACAGGGCGGGGGGTCCTACAATGAGCAGTTCTTC. This gives the protein CASSPQGGGSYNEQFF.

This clone was recorded once. The rearrangement uses TRBV5-1 and TRBJ1-5; no definite D call. This CDR3 is 15 amino acids long. The germline gives CDR1 SGHRS, CDR2 YFSETQ. V dropped 0 bases and J dropped 0 bases, with 7 bases sitting between them. The CDR3 region is CASSLELGSNQPQHF. The CDR3 coding sequence is TGCGCCAGCAGCTTGGAGCTCGGTAGCAATCAGCCCCAGCATTTT.

The chain employs TRBV5-1 and TRBJ1-3; 8 bases line up with TRBD1. CDR3 length equals 15 residues. Trimming removed 3 bases from V and 0 bases from J; junction bases left unmatched: 2. Germline CDR1 is SGHRS and CDR2 is YFSETQ. As DNA, the CDR3 is TGCGCCAGCAGCTCGACAGGGGACTCTGGAAACACCATATATTTT. This encodes CASSSTGDSGNTIYF.

The rearrangement links TRBV7-2 to TRBJ1-1; 11 nucleotides agree with TRBD1. The V and J ends lost 4 bases and 3 bases, in that order; junction bases with no gene match: 1. Germline CDR1 and CDR2: SGHTA and FQGNSA. The CDR3 has 14 residues. CDR3 sequence: CASSWGQGDTEAFF. CDR3 nucleotides: TGTGCCAGCAGCTGGGGACAGGGGGACACTGAAGCTTTCTTT.

The rearrangement uses TRBV5-4 and TRBJ1-6; perhaps TRBD1 as D (6 bases). Trimming took off 4 bases at V and 6 bases at J, with 11 bases between the two ends. The length of the CDR3 is 14 residues. Germline V gene lookup returns CDR1 SGHNT and CDR2 YYREEE (reference sequence). The CDR3 reads CASSPTGFNSPLHF. The CDR3, as DNA: TGTGCCAGCAGCCCGACAGGATTTAATTCACCCCTCCACTTT.

This chain uses TRBV29-1 with TRBJ2-1, with TRBD1 matching over 9 bases. The trim removed 3 bases at V and 3 bases at J, leaving 9 bases unmatched. The CDR3 extends over 16 amino acids. The germline V gene has CDR1 SQVTM and CDR2 ANQGSEA. The CDR3 DNA is TGCAGCGTTGATCCCTCCGGGACAGGGTTCTACAATGAGCAGTTCTTC. Translating gives CSVDPSGTGFYNEQFF.

The chain joins TRBV6-6 to TRBJ2-1; 9 bases map to TRBD2. Germline CDR1 MNHNY, CDR2 SVGAGI (reference sequence). The CDR3 has 14 amino acids. V was pared by 8 bases and J by 4 bases, with 6 bases of the junction left unmatched. The CDR3 sequence is CASAGGAGYNEQFF. Here the CDR3 DNA reads TGTGCCAGCGCGGGGGGGGCAGGGTACAATGAGCAGTTCTTC.